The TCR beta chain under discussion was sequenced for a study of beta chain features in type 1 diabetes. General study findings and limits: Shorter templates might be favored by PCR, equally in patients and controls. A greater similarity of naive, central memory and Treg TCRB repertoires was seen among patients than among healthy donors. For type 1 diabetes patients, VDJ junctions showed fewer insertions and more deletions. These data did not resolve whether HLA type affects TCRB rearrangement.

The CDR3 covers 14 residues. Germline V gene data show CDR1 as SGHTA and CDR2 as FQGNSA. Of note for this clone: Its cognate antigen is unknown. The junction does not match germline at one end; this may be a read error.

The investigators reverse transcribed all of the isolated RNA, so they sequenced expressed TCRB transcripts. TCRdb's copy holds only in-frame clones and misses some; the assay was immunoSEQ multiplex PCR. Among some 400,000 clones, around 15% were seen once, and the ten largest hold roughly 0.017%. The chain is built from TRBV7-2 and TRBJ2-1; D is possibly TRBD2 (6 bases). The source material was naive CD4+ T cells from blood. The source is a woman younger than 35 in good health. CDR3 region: CASRLATSSNEQFF. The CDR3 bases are TGTGCCAGCAGATTAGCCACTAGCAGCAATGAGCAGTTCTTC.